This entry describes one T cell receptor beta chain. Sample-barcoded 5' priming and a J-beta primer mix drove a second PCR of roughly 6 to 12 cycles. TCRdb itself ran the 5' RACE reads through MiXCR, one entry per CDR3 protein. The repertoire includes about 1.6 million distinct CDR3 sequences, roughly 30% of them detected once, and about 11% sits in the top ten. The sample is drawn from a study of blood T cells in healthy people across ages. The CDR3 is 15 amino acids. With 4 bases clipped from V and 3 bases from J, the junction kept 6 bases outside the gene matches. The germline CDR1 and CDR2 sequences are SGHTA and FQGNSA.

The sequencing input was blood. This TCR came from a woman younger than 45 in good health. V gene TRBV7-2 combines with J gene TRBJ2-3; 8 bases match TRBD2. Here the CDR3 DNA reads TGTGCCAGCAGCTCCTGGACTAGCCCGACAGATACGCAGTATTTT. Protein product: CASSSWTSPTDTQYF.